Listed here are 19 T cell receptor beta chains from one sample, sequenced in a study of blood T cell repertoires in COVID-19. Using immunoSEQ multiplex PCR, the repertoire was profiled, and TCRdb retains in-frame clones only, with some absent. The sample holds 200,000 to 250,000 clones, nearly 90% seen once. What was sequenced was peripheral blood. Source of these receptors: a woman in her late teens or twenties who had recovered from COVID-19.

This clone showed up just a few times. DNA for the CDR3: TGTGCCAGCAGCTGGGGACAGGGCCCTACCTACGAGCAGTACTTC. As protein: CASSWGQGPTYEQYF. This sequence joins TRBV11-2 and TRBJ2-7, with TRBD1 matching over 9 bases. The CDR3 runs 15 residues. In germline, CDR1 is SGHAT, CDR2 FQNNGV. V lost 4 bases, J lost 2 bases, and 6 bases stayed unmatched.

The chain combines TRBV7-2 with TRBJ2-1, with D possibly matching TRBD1 (5 bases). The CDR3 loop spans 15 amino acids. Germline V gene data show CDR1 as SGHTA and CDR2 as FQGNSA. The germline V and J ends were trimmed by 2 bases and 0 bases, with 8 bases remaining between them. In DNA form, the CDR3 reads TGTGCCAGCAGCTTAACAGGCAGCTCCTACAATGAGCAGTTCTTC. Translated, it gives CASSLTGSSYNEQFF.

V and J are TRBV7-3 and TRBJ2-2, with D unresolved. Per germline, CDR1 SGHTA and CDR2 FQGTGA. The V end lost 4 bases, the J end lost 0 bases, and 12 bases lay between the germline ends. CDR3 length equals 16 residues. CDR3 in DNA: TGTGCCAGCAGCTATTCCCCTACCGCGAACACCGGGGAGCTGTTTTTT. This codes for CASSYSPTANTGELFF.

This chain uses TRBV15 with TRBJ1-1; no firm D call. Trimming cost V 1 base and J 0 bases, with 9 bases left between them. The CDR3 has 15 amino acids. Germline V lookup: CDR1 LNHNV, CDR2 YYDKDF (reference sequence). The CDR3 spells CATSRAGQLNTEAFF. CDR3 DNA sequence: TGTGCCACCAGCAGAGCCGGTCAATTGAACACTGAAGCTTTCTTT.

The gene calls are TRBV29-1 and TRBJ2-7; a possible D gene is TRBD1 (6 bases). This CDR3 is built from 15 residues. Germline CDR1 reads SQVTM; CDR2 reads ANQGSEA. Deletions cut 4 bases from V and 6 bases from J, with 22 bases between. CDR3 in DNA: TGCAGCGTTGTCCTAGGGAAGGCAGGGGCTGGCGAGCAGTACTTC. It is translated as CSVVLGKAGAGEQYF.

The V gene is TRBV10-2, the J gene TRBJ1-5; 8 bases agree with TRBD1. The CDR3 consists of 16 residues. Germline V CDR1 and CDR2: WSHSY, SAAADI. J was trimmed by 4 bases and V by 1 base; bases with no gene match: 6. CDR3 DNA sequence: TGCGCCAGCAGTGAGTTAGGGACAGGTGGAAATCAGCCCCAGCATTTT. Translation gives CASSELGTGGNQPQHF.

The V gene is TRBV6-5, the J gene TRBJ2-7; 13 bases line up with TRBD2. V gave up 2 bases and J gave up 4 bases; unmatched junction bases: 2. The CDR3 is 15 residues long. CDR1 and CDR2 from the germline V gene are MNHEY and SVGAGI. The CDR3, as DNA: TGTGCCAGCAGTTACGCACTAGCGGGAGGGTACGAGCAGTACTTC. Protein sequence: CASSYALAGGYEQYF.

The chain couples TRBV27 to TRBJ2-1, with 12 bases that match TRBD2. The V and J ends lost 5 bases and 5 bases, in that order; junction bases with no gene match: 4. CDR3 length: 15 amino acids. Germline lookup yields CDR1 MNHEY and CDR2 SMNVEV (reference sequence). CDR3 region: CASSHTSGGNNEQFF. CDR3 sequence (DNA): TGTGCCAGCAGTCACACTAGCGGGGGGAACAATGAGCAGTTCTTC.

This sequence joins TRBV5-5 and TRBJ1-2, with 7 bases lining up with TRBD1. Germline assignment: CDR1 SGHKS and CDR2 YYEKEE (reference sequence). The CDR3 loop spans 16 amino acids. The V and J ends lost 0 bases and 5 bases, in that order; junction bases with no gene match: 10. The DNA for the CDR3 is TGTGCCAGCAGCTTGGCCCTTACAGGGGTGTTTTATGGCTACACCTTC. Protein: CASSLALTGVFYGYTF.

This clone was observed a single time. The chain uses TRBV6-5 and TRBJ1-3; the D is unclear. CDR3 size: 14 residues. Trimming removed 8 bases from V and 0 bases from J, with 11 bases in between. Germline CDR1 MNHEY, CDR2 SVGAGI. The CDR3 reads CASLEDSSGNTIYF. In DNA form, the CDR3 reads TGTGCCAGCCTGGAGGATAGCTCTGGAAACACCATATATTTT.

This chain joins TRBV2 and TRBJ2-4; 7 bases map to TRBD1. With 4 bases clipped from V and 1 base from J, the junction kept 7 bases outside the gene matches. The CDR3 runs 16 residues. Germline V lookup: CDR1 SNHLY, CDR2 FYNNEI. The CDR3 spells CASSGPQGEAKNIQYF. CDR3 nucleotides: TGTGCCAGCAGTGGTCCCCAGGGGGAGGCCAAAAACATTCAGTACTTC.

In its sample, this clone was seen once. The CDR3 region has the DNA TGTGCCTCCCTTGGAAGGGGACAGGGGAAGAAAGCTTTCTTT. Its protein product is CASLGRGQGKKAFF. V usage is TRBV30 and J usage is TRBJ1-1, with 10 bases that match TRBD1. Trimming cost V 7 bases and J 9 bases; bases outside gene matches: 14. The length of the CDR3 is 14 residues. Germline assignment: CDR1 GTSNPN and CDR2 SVGIG (reference sequence).

The chain employs TRBV6-5 and TRBJ2-3, with unresolved D. The CDR3 is made up of 13 amino acids. With 11 bases removed from V and 7 bases from J, the gap between germline ends came to 19 bases. Germline V CDR1 and CDR2: MNHEY, SVGAGI. DNA for the CDR3: TGTGCCTGCGTCCAGGATCTCTCAAATACGCAGTATTTT. It codes for CACVQDLSNTQYF.

The chain is built from TRBV30 and TRBJ2-5; 9 nucleotides align to TRBD1. This CDR3 region has 14 residues. Unmatched junction bases numbered 7, after V lost 3 bases and J lost 5 bases. CDR1 GTSNPN and CDR2 SVGIG come from the germline V gene (reference sequence). DNA for the CDR3: TGTGCCTGGAGGATACAGGGGGCGCGGGAGACCCAGTACTTC. Amino acid sequence: CAWRIQGARETQYF.

The chain recombines TRBV5-6 with TRBJ1-2, with 10 nucleotides matching TRBD1. The CDR3 covers 14 residues. With V trimmed by 7 bases and J by 8 bases, 11 bases remained unmatched. From germline, CDR1 is SGHDT and CDR2 YYEEEE. In DNA form, the CDR3 reads TGTGCCAGCGGATACCGGGACAGGGGTTCCGGCTACACCTTC. Residues: CASGYRDRGSGYTF.

The rearrangement joins TRBV6-5 to TRBJ2-3; weak D call: TRBD2 (6 bases). Germline CDR1 and CDR2: MNHEY and SVGAGI. The germline V and J ends were trimmed by 6 bases and 0 bases, with 13 bases remaining between them. This CDR3 contains 15 residues. CDR3 in amino acids: CASSTRTTSTDTQYF. The CDR3 nucleotides are TGTGCCAGCAGCACAAGGACTACCAGCACAGATACGCAGTATTTT.

As for this clone: The sample holds other DNA sequences that translate to the same CDR3. The chain combines TRBV11-2 with TRBJ1-2; 11 bases match TRBD1. V gave up 3 bases and J gave up 5 bases; unmatched junction bases: 2. CDR1 is SGHAT and CDR2 is FQNNGV in the germline V gene. The CDR3 extends over 14 amino acids. The CDR3 DNA follows: TGTGCCAGCAGCTTTGGGACAGGGGGGTATGGCTACACCTTC. Protein: CASSFGTGGYGYTF.

The CDR3 coding sequence is TGTGCCAGCAGCCAACAGACAGGAGAAAACACTGAAGCTTTCTTT. This codes for CASSQQTGENTEAFF. The chain is built from TRBV4-2 and TRBJ1-1, with D perhaps matching TRBD1 (6 bases). CDR1 and CDR2 (germline): LGHNA, YNFKEQ. This CDR3 has 15 amino acids. The V gene lost 2 bases and the J gene lost 2 bases, with 12 bases spanning the gap.

The chain combines TRBV2 with TRBJ2-5, with 11 bases that match TRBD2. Trimming took 8 bases from V and 3 from J; bases not matched to a gene: 17. The CDR3 has 18 amino acids. Germline V lookup: CDR1 SNHLY, CDR2 FYNNEI. The DNA for the CDR3 is TGTGCCAGCGGTGGGGACAGTAGCGGGAGGGTTCTTGAAGAGACCCAGTACTTC. Its translation: CASGGDSSGRVLEETQYF. The variable domain in full, with the rest retrieved from reference TRBV2 and TRBJ2-5, is EPEVTQTPSHQVTQMGQEVILRCVPISNHLYFYWYRQILGQKVEFLVSFYNNEISEKSEIFDDQFSVERPDGSNFTLKIRSTKLEDSAMYFCASGGDSSGRVLEETQYFGPGTRLLVL.